This TCR beta chain comes out of a study of quantifying T cell responses using KT2 cells. Study-level information: Reverse transcription used primers in the TCR alpha and beta constant regions.

An oligo carrying a UMI was ligated to the cDNA 3' end. The first PCR ran three to four cycles with an equimolar RC1.1 and RC1.2 beta primer mix. TCRdb used MiXCR to reprocess the UMI-ligation and nested PCR reads, holding one entry per CDR3 protein. The table shows 60,000 or so distinct CDR3 sequences, with roughly an eighth occurring only once. The sample is PBMC spiked with counted cells of clone KT2. KT2 cells were mixed with fixed PBMC numbers at varying ratios. The CDR3 extends over 14 amino acids. V lost 0 bases to trimming and J lost 2 bases, with 8 bases between them. In germline, CDR1 is LGHNA, CDR2 YSLEER. This clonotype was observed a few times.

The TCR originated in a human donor. The sequenced material came from PBMCs spiked with cells of the T cell clone KT2. The V and J genes are TRBV4-3 and TRBJ2-7; a possible D gene is TRBD2 (6 bases). The CDR3 DNA follows: TGCGCCAGCAGCCAAGATTCGGGAGCCTACGAGCAGTACTTC. This sequence encodes CASSQDSGAYEQYF.